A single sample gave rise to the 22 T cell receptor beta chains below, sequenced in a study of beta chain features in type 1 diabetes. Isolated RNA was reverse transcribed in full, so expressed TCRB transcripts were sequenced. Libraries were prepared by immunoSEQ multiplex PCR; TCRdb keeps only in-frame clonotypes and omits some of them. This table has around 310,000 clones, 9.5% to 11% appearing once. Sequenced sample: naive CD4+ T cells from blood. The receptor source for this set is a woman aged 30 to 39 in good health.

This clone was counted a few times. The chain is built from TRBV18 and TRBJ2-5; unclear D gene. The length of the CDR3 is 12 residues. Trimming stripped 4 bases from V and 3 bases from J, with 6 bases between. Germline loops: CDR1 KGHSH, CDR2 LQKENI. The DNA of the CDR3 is TGTGCCAGCTCACGCACAGAAGAGACCCAGTACTTC. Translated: CASSRTEETQYF.

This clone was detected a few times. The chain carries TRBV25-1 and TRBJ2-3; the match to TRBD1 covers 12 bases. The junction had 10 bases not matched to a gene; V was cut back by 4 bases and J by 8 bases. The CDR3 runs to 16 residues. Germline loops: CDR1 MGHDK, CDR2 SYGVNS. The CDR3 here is CASSALGTGGRGTQYF. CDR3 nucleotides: TGTGCCAGCAGTGCTCTCGGGACAGGGGGCAGGGGTACGCAGTATTTT.

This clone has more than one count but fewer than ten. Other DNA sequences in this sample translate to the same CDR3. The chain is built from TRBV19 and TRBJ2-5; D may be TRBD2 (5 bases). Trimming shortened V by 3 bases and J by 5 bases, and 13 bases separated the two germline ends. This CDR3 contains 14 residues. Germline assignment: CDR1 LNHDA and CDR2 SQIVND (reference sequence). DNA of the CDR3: TGTGCCAGTAGTATTCTAGCCGGGTGGGAGACCCAGTACTTC. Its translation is CASSILAGWETQYF. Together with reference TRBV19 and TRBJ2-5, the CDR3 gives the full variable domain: DGGITQSPKYLFRKEGQNVTLSCEQNLNHDAMYWYRQDPGQGLRLIYYSQIVNDFQKGDIAEGYSVSREKKESFPLTVTSAQKNPTAFYLCASSILAGWETQYFGPGTRLLVL.

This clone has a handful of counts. CDR3 bases: TGTGCCAGCGTTCGGGGGACCCAAGAGACCCAGTACTTC. It encodes CASVRGTQETQYF. The V and J genes are TRBV7-9 and TRBJ2-5; D might be TRBD2 (6 bases). This CDR3 spans 13 amino acids. Germline V gene sequence: CDR1 SEHNR, CDR2 FQNEAQ (reference sequence). Trimming removed 8 bases from V and 1 base from J, with 11 bases in between.

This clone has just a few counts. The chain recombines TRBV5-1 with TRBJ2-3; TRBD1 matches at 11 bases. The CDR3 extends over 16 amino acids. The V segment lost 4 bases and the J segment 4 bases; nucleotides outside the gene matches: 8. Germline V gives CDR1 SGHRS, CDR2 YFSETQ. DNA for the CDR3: TGCGCCAGCAGCATAACCGGGACAGGGGGTGCAGATACGCAGTATTTT. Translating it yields CASSITGTGGADTQYF.

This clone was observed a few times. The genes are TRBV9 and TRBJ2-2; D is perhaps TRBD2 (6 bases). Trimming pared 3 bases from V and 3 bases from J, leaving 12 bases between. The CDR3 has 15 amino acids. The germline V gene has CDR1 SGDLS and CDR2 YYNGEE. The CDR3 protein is CASSATGTHTGELFF. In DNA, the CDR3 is TGTGCCAGCAGCGCCACCGGGACTCACACCGGGGAGCTGTTTTTT.

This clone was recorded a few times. CDR3 protein: CAWSFRDRGGYTF. Here the CDR3 DNA reads TGTGCCTGGAGTTTCCGGGACAGGGGCGGCTACACCTTC. The V call is TRBV30, the J call TRBJ1-2, with TRBD1 matching 10 bases. V lost 2 bases to trimming and J lost 8 bases; unmatched junction nucleotides: 5. CDR1 and CDR2 (germline): GTSNPN, SVGIG (reference sequence). The CDR3 contains 13 residues.

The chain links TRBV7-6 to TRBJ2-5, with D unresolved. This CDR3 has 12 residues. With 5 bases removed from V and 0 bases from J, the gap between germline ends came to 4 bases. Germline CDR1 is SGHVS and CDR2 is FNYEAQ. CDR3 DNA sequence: TGTGCCAGCAGCCGGTACCAAGAGACCCAGTACTTC. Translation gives CASSRYQETQYF.

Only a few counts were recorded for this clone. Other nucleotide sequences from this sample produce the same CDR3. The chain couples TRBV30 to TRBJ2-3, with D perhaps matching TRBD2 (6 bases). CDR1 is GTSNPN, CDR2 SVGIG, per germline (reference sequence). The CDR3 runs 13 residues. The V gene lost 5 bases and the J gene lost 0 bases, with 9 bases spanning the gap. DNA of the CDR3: TGTGCCTGGTCACTAGCTAGCACAGATACGCAGTATTTT. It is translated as CAWSLASTDTQYF.

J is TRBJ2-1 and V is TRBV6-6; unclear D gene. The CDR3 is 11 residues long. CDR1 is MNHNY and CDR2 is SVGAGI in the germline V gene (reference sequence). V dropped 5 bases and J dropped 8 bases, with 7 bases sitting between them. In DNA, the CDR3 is TGTGCCAGCAGTCCCGAGGATGAGCAGTTCTTC. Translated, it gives CASSPEDEQFF.

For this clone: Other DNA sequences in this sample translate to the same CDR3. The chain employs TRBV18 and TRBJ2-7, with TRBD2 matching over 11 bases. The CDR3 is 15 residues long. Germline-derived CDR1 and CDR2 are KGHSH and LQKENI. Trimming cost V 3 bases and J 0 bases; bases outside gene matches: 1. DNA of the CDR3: TGTGCCAGCTCACCCGGGACTAGCGGCTCCTACGAGCAGTACTTC. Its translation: CASSPGTSGSYEQYF.

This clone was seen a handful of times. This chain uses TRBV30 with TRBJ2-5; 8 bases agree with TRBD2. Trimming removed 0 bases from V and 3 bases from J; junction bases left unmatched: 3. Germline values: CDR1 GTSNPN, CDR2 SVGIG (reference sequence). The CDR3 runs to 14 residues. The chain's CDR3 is CAWSVTSGKETQYF. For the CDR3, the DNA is TGTGCCTGGAGTGTTACTAGCGGAAAAGAGACCCAGTACTTC.

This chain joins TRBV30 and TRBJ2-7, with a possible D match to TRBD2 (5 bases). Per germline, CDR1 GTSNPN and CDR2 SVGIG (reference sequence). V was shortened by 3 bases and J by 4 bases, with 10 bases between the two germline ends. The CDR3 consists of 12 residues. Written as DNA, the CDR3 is TGTGCCTGGAGCCACGGGGTTTACGAGCAGTACTTC. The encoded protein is CAWSHGVYEQYF.

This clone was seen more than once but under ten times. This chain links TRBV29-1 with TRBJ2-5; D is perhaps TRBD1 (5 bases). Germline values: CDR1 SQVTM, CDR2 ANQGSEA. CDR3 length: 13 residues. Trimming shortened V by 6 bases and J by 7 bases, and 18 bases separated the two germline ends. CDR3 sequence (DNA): TGCAGCGTGGGGCTTCTCACCGAAGGGACCCAGTACTTC. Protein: CSVGLLTEGTQYF.

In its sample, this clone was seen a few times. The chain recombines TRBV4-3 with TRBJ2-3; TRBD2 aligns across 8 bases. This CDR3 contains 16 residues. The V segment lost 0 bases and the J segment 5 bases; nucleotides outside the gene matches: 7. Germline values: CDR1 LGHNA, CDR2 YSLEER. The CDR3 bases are TGCGCCAGCAGCCAAGATTGGAGCGGGAGCCGAGATACGCAGTATTTT. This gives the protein CASSQDWSGSRDTQYF.

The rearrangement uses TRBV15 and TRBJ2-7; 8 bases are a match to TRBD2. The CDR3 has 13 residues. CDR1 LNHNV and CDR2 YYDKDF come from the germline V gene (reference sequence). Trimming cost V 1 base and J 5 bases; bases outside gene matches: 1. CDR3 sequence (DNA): TGTGCCACCAGCAGAGTCGGGAGGGACGAGCAGTACTTC. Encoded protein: CATSRVGRDEQYF.

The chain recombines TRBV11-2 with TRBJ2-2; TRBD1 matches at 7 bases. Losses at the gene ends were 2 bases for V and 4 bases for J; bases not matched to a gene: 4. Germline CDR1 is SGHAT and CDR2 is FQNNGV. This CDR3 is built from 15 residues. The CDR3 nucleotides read TGTGCCAGCAGCTTACGGACAGGCAGCACCGGGGAGCTGTTTTTT. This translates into CASSLRTGSTGELFF.

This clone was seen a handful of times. CDR3 bases: TGCGCCAGCAGTCTGGTCGCGCAGGGGCACTACGAGCAGTACTTC. Translation: CASSLVAQGHYEQYF. The chain links TRBV23-1 to TRBJ2-7, with D tentatively TRBD1 (6 bases). TRBV23-1 is placed among ORFs of uncertain function. V was clipped by 4 bases and J by 3 bases, with 16 bases between them. The CDR3 spans 15 residues.

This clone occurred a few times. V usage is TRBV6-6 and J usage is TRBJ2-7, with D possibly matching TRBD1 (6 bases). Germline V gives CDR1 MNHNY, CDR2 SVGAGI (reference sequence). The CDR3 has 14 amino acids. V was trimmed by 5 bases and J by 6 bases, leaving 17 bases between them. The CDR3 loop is CASSHGQLGSEQYF. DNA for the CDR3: TGTGCCAGCAGTCACGGACAGCTGGGGAGCGAGCAGTACTTC.

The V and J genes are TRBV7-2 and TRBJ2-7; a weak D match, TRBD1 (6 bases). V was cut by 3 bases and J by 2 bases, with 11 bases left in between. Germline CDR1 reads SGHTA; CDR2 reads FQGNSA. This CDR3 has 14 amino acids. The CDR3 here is CASSFHQGPYEQYF. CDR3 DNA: TGTGCCAGCAGCTTCCATCAGGGGCCCTACGAGCAGTACTTC.

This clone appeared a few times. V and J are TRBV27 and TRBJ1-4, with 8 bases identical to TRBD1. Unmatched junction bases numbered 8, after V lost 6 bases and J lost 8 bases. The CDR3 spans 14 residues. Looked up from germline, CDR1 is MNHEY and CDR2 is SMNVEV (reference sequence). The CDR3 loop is CASRGTGKGEKLFF. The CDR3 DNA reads TGTGCCAGCAGAGGGACAGGAAAGGGAGAAAAACTGTTTTTT.

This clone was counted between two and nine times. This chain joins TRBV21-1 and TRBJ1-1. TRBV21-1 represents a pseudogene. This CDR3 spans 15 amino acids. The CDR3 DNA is TGTGCCAGCAGCAAAGAGGCGGGAGAGGCCACTGAAGCTTTCTTT. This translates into CASSKEAGEATEAFF.